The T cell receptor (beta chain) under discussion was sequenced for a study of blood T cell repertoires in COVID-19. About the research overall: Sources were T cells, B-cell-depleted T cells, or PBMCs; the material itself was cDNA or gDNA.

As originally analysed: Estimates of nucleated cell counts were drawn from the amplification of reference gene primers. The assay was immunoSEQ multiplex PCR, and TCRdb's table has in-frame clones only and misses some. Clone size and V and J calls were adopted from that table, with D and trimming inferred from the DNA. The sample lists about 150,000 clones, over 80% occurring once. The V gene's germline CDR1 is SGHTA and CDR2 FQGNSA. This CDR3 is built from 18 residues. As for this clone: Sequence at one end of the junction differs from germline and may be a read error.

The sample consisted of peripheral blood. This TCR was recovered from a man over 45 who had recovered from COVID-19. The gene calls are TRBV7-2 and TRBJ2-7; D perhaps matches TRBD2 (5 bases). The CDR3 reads CASSLARELTVSSYAQYF. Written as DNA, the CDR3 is TGTGCCAGCAGCTTAGCGAGGGAGCTGACGGTGAGCTCCTACGCGCAGTACTTC. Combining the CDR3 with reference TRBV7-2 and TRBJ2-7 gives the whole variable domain GAGVSQSPSNKVTEKGKDVELRCDPISGHTALYWYRQSLGQGLEFLIYFQGNSAPDKSGLPSDRFSAERTGGSVSTLTIQRTQQEDSAVYLCASSLARELTVSSYAQYFGPGTRLTVT.